Following are 13 T cell receptor beta chains from one sample sequenced in a study of cytomegalovirus exposure and HLA in healthy donors. Libraries were prepared by immunoSEQ multiplex PCR; TCRdb keeps only in-frame clonotypes and omits some of them. The repertoire holds 100,000 or so clones, with roughly 87% as singletons. The sample comprised PBMCs. These receptors were collected from a man between 18 and 35 years old in good health and CMV-seropositive.

The J gene is TRBJ2-5, the V gene TRBV2; possibly TRBD1 for D (9 bases). The CDR3 extends over 15 amino acids. The germline CDR1 and CDR2 sequences are SNHLY and FYNNEI. The V end lost 4 bases, the J end lost 5 bases, and 17 bases lay between the germline ends. The CDR3 protein is CASSGGGTGRETQYF. CDR3 nucleotides: TGTGCCAGCAGTGGCGGGGGGACAGGGAGGGAGACCCAGTACTTC.

The V and J genes are TRBV7-2 and TRBJ2-3, with a tentative D call TRBD1 (5 bases). Per the germline V gene, CDR1 is SGHTA and CDR2 is FQGNSA. V was cut by 1 base and J by 3 bases, with 11 bases left in between. The CDR3 is 15 residues long. The chain's CDR3 is CASSLDRQGTDTQYF. CDR3 nucleotide sequence: TGTGCCAGCAGCTTAGATCGGCAGGGAACAGATACGCAGTATTTT.

This chain connects TRBV9 to TRBJ2-7; TRBD1 matches 11 bases. V gave up 4 bases and J gave up 4 bases; unmatched junction bases: 7. CDR1 is SGDLS and CDR2 is YYNGEE in the germline V gene. The CDR3 totals 15 residues. CDR3 residues: CASSPVDRGRYEQYF. The DNA for the CDR3 is TGTGCCAGCAGCCCCGTGGACAGGGGGCGGTACGAGCAGTACTTC.

The chain couples TRBV19 to TRBJ2-7; D is uncertain. V shed 10 bases and J shed 0 bases, with 13 bases lying between them. The CDR3 is made up of 13 amino acids. Germline V gene data show CDR1 as LNHDA and CDR2 as SQIVND (reference sequence). The CDR3 reads CATSSRSSYEQYF. In DNA form, the CDR3 reads TGTGCCACCTCATCTCGTAGCTCCTACGAGCAGTACTTC.

V and J are TRBV14 and TRBJ1-1; D is unresolved. This CDR3 has 16 residues. V lost 0 bases, J lost 3 bases, and 14 bases lay in between. Germline-derived CDR1 and CDR2 are SGHDN and FVKESK. CDR3 DNA: TGTGCCAGCAGCCAAGAAAGAGGAGGGAGGGACACTGAAGCTTTCTTT. Encoded protein: CASSQERGGRDTEAFF.

The V call is TRBV9, the J call TRBJ2-2; D possibly corresponds to TRBD1 (5 bases). CDR1 and CDR2 (germline): SGDLS, YYNGEE. This CDR3 spans 14 amino acids. V was pared by 3 bases and J by 1 base, with 7 bases between. The CDR3 loop is CASSGTMNTGELFF. The CDR3 bases are TGTGCCAGCAGCGGGACAATGAACACCGGGGAGCTGTTTTTT.

The gene calls are TRBV4-3 and TRBJ1-6, with D tentatively TRBD1 (5 bases). From germline, CDR1 is LGHNA and CDR2 YSLEER. This CDR3 has 19 residues. The V end was cut by 2 bases, the J end by 4 bases, with 21 bases between. The CDR3 loop reads CASSQMRRWGDRYNSPLHF. The DNA for the CDR3 is TGCGCCAGCAGCCAAATGAGGAGATGGGGGGATAGGTATAATTCACCCCTCCACTTT.

J is TRBJ2-5 and V is TRBV18; TRBD1 matches at 9 bases. Germline V gene sequence: CDR1 KGHSH, CDR2 LQKENI. This CDR3 spans 17 amino acids. Trimming removed 2 bases from V and 2 bases from J; junction bases left unmatched: 9. The CDR3 spells CASSPSQDRGGQETQYF. CDR3 nucleotides: TGTGCCAGCTCACCATCTCAGGACAGGGGAGGGCAAGAGACCCAGTACTTC.

J is TRBJ2-5 and V is TRBV9; no clear D. The CDR3 totals 14 residues. Trimming removed 0 bases from V and 5 bases from J, with 11 bases in between. Germline values: CDR1 SGDLS, CDR2 YYNGEE. This CDR3 reads CASSVVGSSETQYF. The CDR3 DNA is TGTGCCAGCAGCGTAGTGGGCTCCTCCGAGACCCAGTACTTC.

The CDR3 DNA reads as TGTGCCAGCAGCAATGGACTAGCGGGAGTTTTCAATGAGCAGTTCTTC. Encoded protein: CASSNGLAGVFNEQFF. V gene TRBV5-5 combines with J gene TRBJ2-1; TRBD2 agrees at 13 bases. The germline V gene has CDR1 SGHKS and CDR2 YYEKEE (reference sequence). The CDR3 extends over 16 amino acids. The trim removed 4 bases at V and 6 bases at J, leaving 7 bases unmatched.

The rearrangement uses TRBV5-1 and TRBJ2-5; 13 bases line up with TRBD2. V shed 0 bases and J 4 bases; nucleotides not matched to a gene: 6. This CDR3 region has 17 residues. Germline V gene data show CDR1 as SGHRS and CDR2 as YFSETQ. The CDR3 DNA reads as TGCGCCAGCAGCTTGGGACTAGCGGGGGGCTCGGCAGAGACCCAGTACTTC. Its translation: CASSLGLAGGSAETQYF.

In its sample, this clone was seen once. The gene calls are TRBV4-3 and TRBJ2-7; 8 bases fit TRBD2. With 1 base clipped from V and 3 bases from J, the junction kept 2 bases outside the gene matches. Germline V CDR1 and CDR2: LGHNA, YSLEER. CDR3 size: 14 residues. The CDR3 loop reads CASSQGLAIYEQYF. The CDR3 region has the DNA TGCGCCAGCAGCCAAGGACTAGCGATCTACGAGCAGTACTTC.

The CDR3 region is CASSLLAGAYNEQFF. The CDR3, as DNA: TGTGCCAGCAGCTTACTAGCGGGAGCCTACAATGAGCAGTTCTTC. V gene TRBV11-3 combines with J gene TRBJ2-1; 10 nucleotides match TRBD2. The V gene end was trimmed by 2 bases and the J gene end by 2 bases; junction bases not matched to a gene: 0. Germline V gives CDR1 SGHNT, CDR2 YENEEA. CDR3 length equals 15 residues. The complete variable domain, with remaining parts taken from reference TRBV11-3 and TRBJ2-1, reads EAGVVQSPRYKIIEKKQPVAFWCNPISGHNTLYWYLQNLGQGPELLIRYENEEAVDDSQLPKDRFSAERLKGVDSTLKIQPAELGDSAVYLCASSLLAGAYNEQFFGPGTRLTVL.